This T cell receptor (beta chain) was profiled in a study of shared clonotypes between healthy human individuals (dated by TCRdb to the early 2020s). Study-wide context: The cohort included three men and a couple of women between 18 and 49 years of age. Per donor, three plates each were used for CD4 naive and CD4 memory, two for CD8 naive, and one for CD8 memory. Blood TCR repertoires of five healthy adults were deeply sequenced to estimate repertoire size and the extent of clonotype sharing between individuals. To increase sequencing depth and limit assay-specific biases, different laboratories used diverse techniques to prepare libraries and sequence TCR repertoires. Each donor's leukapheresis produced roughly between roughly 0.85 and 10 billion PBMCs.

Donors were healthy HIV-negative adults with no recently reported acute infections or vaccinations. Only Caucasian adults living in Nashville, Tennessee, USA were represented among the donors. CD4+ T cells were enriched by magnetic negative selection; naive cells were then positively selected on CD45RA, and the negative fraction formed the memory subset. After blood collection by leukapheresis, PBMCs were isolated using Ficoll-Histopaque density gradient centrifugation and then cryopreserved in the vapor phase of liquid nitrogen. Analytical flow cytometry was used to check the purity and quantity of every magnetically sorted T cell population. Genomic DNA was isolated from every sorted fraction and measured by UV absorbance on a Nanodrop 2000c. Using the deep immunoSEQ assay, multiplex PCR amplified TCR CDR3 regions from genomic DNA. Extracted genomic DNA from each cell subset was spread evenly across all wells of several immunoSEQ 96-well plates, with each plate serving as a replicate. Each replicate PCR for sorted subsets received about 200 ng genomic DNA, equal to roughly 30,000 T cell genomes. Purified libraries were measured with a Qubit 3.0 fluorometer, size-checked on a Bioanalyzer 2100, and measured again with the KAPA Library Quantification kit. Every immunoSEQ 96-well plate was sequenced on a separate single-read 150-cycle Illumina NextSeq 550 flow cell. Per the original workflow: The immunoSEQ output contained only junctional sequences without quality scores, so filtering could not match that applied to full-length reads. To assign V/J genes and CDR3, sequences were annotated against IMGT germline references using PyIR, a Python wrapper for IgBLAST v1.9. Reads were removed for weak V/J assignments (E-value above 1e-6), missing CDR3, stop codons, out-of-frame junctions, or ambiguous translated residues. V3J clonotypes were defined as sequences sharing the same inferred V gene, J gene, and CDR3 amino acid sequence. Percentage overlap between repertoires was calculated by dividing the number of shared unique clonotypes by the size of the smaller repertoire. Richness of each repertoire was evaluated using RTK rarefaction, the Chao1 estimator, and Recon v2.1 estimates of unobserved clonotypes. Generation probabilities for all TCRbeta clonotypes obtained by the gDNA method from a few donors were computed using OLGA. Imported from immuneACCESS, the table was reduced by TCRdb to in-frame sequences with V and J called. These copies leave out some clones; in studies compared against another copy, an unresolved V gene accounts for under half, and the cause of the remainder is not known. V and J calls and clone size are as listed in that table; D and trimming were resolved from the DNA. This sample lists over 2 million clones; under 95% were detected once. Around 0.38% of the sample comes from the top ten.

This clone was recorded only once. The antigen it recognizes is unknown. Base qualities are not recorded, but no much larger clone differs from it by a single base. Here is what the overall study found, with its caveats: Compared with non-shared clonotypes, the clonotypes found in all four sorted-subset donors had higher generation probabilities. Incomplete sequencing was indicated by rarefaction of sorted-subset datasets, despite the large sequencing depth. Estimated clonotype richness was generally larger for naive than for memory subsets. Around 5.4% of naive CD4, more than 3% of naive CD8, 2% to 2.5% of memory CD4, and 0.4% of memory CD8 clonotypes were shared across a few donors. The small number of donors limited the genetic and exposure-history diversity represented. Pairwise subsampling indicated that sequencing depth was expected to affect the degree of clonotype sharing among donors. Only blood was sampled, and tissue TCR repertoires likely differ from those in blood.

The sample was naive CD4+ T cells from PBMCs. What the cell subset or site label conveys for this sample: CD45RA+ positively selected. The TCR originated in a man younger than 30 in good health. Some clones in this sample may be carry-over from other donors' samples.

The bases are TGTGCCAGCAGCTTTTTAACACTCCCAGACAATGAGCAGTTCTTC. Its protein reads: CASSFLTLPDNEQFF. The chain is made from TRBV5-8 and TRBJ2-1; the D gene cannot be named for sure. V loses 2 bases, J loses 5 bases, and the germline ends lie 14 bases apart. The CDR3 starts with the cysteine, ends with the phenylalanine, and has 15 residues. Only CDR3 DNA remains: 45 bases, in frame from the first base. From a lookup of the germline V gene, CDR1 and CDR2 are SGHTS and YDEGEE.